This is a list of T cell receptor beta chains from one sample in a study of T cell responses to AZD1222 COVID-19 vaccine. Clones were read by immunoSEQ multiplex PCR, and TCRdb kept only the in-frame ones, dropping some. The table shows about 160,000 clones, with more than 70% occurring only once. Sequences were derived from peripheral blood, sampled on day 0 of AZD1222 vaccination. Receptors were obtained from an adult in good health. CDR3s include the opening cysteine and the closing phenylalanine or tryptophan. A D gene is named only where the DNA matches it firmly. The size of a clone is reported for some rows only, either as once, few or many, or as a class for expanded clones.

>TRBV2|NA|NA|15|TRBJ1-3
TGTGCCAGCAGTGTTCAGGGGTCCCCTGGAAACACCATATATTTT
CASSVQGSPGNTIYF
>TRBV4-2|TRBD1|few|14|TRBJ1-1
TGTGCCAGCAGCCAAGGACAGGGGGCTCCTGAAGCTTTCTTT
CASSQGQGAPEAFF
>TRBV5-1|TRBD1|NA|13|TRBJ1-2
TGCGCCAGCAGCGATGATCTCAGGGGGCGGCAGACCTTC
CASSDDLRGRQTF
>TRBV27|NA|NA|14|TRBJ2-7
TGTGCCAGCAGTAGAGGGGACATAGCCTACGAGCAGTACTTC
CASSRGDIAYEQYF
>TRBV4-3|TRBD1|NA|16|TRBJ2-1
TGCGCCAGCAGCCAAGAGGGACAGGGGGCGGCCAATGAGCAGTTCTTC
CASSQEGQGAANEQFF
>TRBV7-2|NA|NA|16|TRBJ2-1
TGTGCCAGCAGCTCACGGGCAACGACAGGAGTTAATGAGCAGTTCTTC
CASSSRATTGVNEQFF
>TRBV6-2/TRBV6-3|NA|NA|15|TRBJ1-5
TGTGCCAGCAGCCGGGGCCGGGGGAGCAATCAGCCCCAGCATTTT
CASSRGRGSNQPQHF
>TRBV7-2|TRBD1|NA|16|TRBJ1-5
TGTGCCAGCAGCTTAGAGTGGAGGACAGGGGGTCAGCCCCAGCATTTT
CASSLEWRTGGQPQHF
>TRBV30|NA|NA|13|TRBJ2-3
TGTGCCTGGAGTGTACGTAGGGCGGATACGCAGTATTTT
CAWSVRRADTQYF
>TRBV6-2/TRBV6-3|NA|NA|15|TRBJ2-1
TGTGCCAGCAGTTACTCTCGGGGACTCCCATTGGAGCAGTTCTTC
CASSYSRGLPLEQFF
>TRBV27|NA|NA|16|TRBJ2-2
TGTGCCAGCAGTAGGGGCCAGCGTTGGAACACCGGGGAGCTGTTTTTT
CASSRGQRWNTGELFF
>TRBV25-1|TRBD1|NA|15|TRBJ2-7
TGTGCCAGCAGTGCCCGGACAGGCTACTCCTACGAGCAGTACTTC
CASSARTGYSYEQYF
>TRBV27|NA|NA|14|TRBJ1-6
TGTGCCAGCACCCCCCAAGGGTATAATTCACCCCTCCACTTT
CASTPQGYNSPLHF
>TRBV5-5|TRBD2|NA|15|TRBJ2-7
TGTGCCAGCAGCCCCGCGGGGGGGCGCCCCTACGAGCAGTACTTC
CASSPAGGRPYEQYF
>TRBV24-1|TRBD1|NA|15|TRBJ2-7
TGTGCCACCAGTGACCCCGGGACAGGGAGGTACGAGCAGTACTTC
CATSDPGTGRYEQYF
>TRBV9|NA|NA|14|TRBJ2-7
TGTGCCAGCAGCGTAGACCCAGGGGGGTTTGAGCAGTACTTC
CASSVDPGGFEQYF
>TRBV2|TRBD2|NA|15|TRBJ2-1
TGTGCCAGCAGGGCCGATCGGGAGGGCTACAATGAGCAGTTCTTC
CASRADREGYNEQFF
>TRBV15|NA|once|15|TRBJ1-1
TGTGCCACCAGCAGAGATTGGGCAGGGAACACTGAAGCTTTCTTT
CATSRDWAGNTEAFF
>TRBV5-4|NA|NA|15|TRBJ1-1
TGTGCCAGCAGCGCATCCGGGACGGTGAACACTGAAGCTTTCTTT
CASSASGTVNTEAFF
>TRBV6-1|NA|NA|15|TRBJ2-2
TGTGCCAGCAGTGAACCCTTGCTAGGGGCCGGGGAGCTGTTTTTT
CASSEPLLGAGELFF
>TRBV7-9|TRBD1|NA|14|TRBJ2-7
TGTGCCAGCGGACTGGGACAGGCCTACTACGAGCAGTACTTC
CASGLGQAYYEQYF
>TRBV3-1/TRBV3-2|NA|NA|14|TRBJ1-6
TGTGCCAGCAGCCCGGCAGGGGCAAATTCACCCCTCCACTTT
CASSPAGANSPLHF
>TRBV29-1|NA|NA|14|TRBJ2-3
TGCAGCGTGGCAGGGGCAGGGAACACAGATACGCAGTATTTT
CSVAGAGNTDTQYF
>TRBV11-1|TRBD1|NA|15|TRBJ2-1
TGTGCCAGCAGCTTAGCGGGACAGGGGTACAATGAGCAGTTCTTC
CASSLAGQGYNEQFF
>TRBV6-5|NA|once|15|TRBJ1-6
TGTGCCAGCAGTTACTCCCGGCAGAATAATTCACCCCTCCACTTT
CASSYSRQNNSPLHF
>TRBV3-1/TRBV3-2|TRBD2|NA|15|TRBJ2-5
TGTGCCAGCAGCGACCTACGCGGGAGCCAAGAGACCCAGTACTTC
CASSDLRGSQETQYF